A single sample is the source of the 3 T cell receptor beta chains below, sequenced in a study of blood T cell repertoires in COVID-19. Profiled with immunoSEQ multiplex PCR; TCRdb holds only in-frame clones, not every one. Of 85,000 to 120,000 clones in the sample, approximately 84% are singletons; the top ten hold just under 10%. The sample consisted of peripheral blood. The receptors originated from a man in his forties with active or convalescent COVID-19.

The chain joins TRBV27 to TRBJ1-1, with 9 bases matching TRBD1. CDR1 is MNHEY, CDR2 SMNVEV, per germline (reference sequence). The CDR3 has 16 residues. V trimming: 5 bases; J trimming: 3 bases; junction bases outside the gene matches: 10. The CDR3 is CASSRDRVALDTEAFF. Written as DNA, the CDR3 is TGTGCCAGCAGTCGGGACAGGGTGGCCTTGGACACTGAAGCTTTCTTT.

This clone was seen once. The chain links TRBV6-5 to TRBJ1-3, with unresolved D. Looked up from germline, CDR1 is MNHEY and CDR2 is SVGAGI. Trimming pared 7 bases from V and 4 bases from J, leaving 14 bases between. There are 14 residues in the CDR3. In nucleotides, the CDR3 is TGTGCCAGCACCCGCCTAGCTATGGGAAACACCATATATTTT. Protein sequence: CASTRLAMGNTIYF.

The rearrangement joins TRBV5-4 to TRBJ1-1; perhaps TRBD1 as D (5 bases). This CDR3 is built from 15 residues. V shed 3 bases and J shed 6 bases, with 18 bases lying between them. The V gene's germline CDR1 is SGHNT and CDR2 YYREEE (reference sequence). In DNA form, the CDR3 reads TGTGCCAGCAGCTGGGGGGTCGGGGCATCGTCTGAAGCTTTCTTT. Its translation: CASSWGVGASSEAFF.